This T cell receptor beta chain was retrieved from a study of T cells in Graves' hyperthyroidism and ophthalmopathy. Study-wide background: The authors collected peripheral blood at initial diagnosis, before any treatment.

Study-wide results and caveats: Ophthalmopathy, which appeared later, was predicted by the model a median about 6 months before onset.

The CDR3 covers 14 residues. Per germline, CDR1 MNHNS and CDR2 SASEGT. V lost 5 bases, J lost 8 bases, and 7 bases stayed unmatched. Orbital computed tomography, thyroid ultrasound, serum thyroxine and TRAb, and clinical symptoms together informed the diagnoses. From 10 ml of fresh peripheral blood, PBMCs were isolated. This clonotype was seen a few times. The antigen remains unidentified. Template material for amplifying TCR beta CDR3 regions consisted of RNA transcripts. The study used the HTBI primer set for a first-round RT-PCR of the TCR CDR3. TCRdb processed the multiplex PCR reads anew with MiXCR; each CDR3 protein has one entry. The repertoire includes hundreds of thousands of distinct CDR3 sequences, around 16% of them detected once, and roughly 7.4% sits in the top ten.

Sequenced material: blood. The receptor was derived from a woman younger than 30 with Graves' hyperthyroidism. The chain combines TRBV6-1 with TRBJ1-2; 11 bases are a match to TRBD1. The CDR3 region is CASSSDRGRWGYTF. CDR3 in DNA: TGTGCCAGCAGTTCGGACAGGGGGCGGTGGGGCTACACCTTC.